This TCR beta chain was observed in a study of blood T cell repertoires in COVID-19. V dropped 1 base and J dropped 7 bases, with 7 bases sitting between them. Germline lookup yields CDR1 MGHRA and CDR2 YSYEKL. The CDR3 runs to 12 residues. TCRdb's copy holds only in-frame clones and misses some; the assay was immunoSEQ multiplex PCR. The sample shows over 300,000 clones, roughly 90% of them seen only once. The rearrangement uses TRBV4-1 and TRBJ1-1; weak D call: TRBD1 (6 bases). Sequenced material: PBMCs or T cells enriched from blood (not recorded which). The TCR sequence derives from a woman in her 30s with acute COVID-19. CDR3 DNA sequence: TGCGCCAGCAGCCAAGTACAGGGTGAAGCTTTCTTT. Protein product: CASSQVQGEAFF.